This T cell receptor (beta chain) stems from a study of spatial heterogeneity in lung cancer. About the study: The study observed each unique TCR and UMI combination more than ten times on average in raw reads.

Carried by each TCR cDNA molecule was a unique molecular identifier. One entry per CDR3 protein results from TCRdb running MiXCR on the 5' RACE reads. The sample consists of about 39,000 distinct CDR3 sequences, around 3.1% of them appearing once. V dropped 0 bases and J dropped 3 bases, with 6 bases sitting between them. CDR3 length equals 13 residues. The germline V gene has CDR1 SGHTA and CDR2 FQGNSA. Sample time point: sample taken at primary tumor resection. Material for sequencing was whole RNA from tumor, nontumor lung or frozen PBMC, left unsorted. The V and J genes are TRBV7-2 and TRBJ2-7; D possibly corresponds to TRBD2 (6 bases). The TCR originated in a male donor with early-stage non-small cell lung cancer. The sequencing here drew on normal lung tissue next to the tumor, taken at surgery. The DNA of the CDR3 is TGTGCCAGCAGCTTAGCCGGGGGCTACGAGCAGTACTTC. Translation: CASSLAGGYEQYF.